The rows below give T cell receptor beta chains drawn from one sample of a study of shared clonotypes between healthy human individuals. Using immunoSEQ multiplex PCR, the repertoire was profiled, and TCRdb retains in-frame clones only, with some absent. This table holds approximately 600,000 clones, roughly 95% found once. Sequences were obtained from naive CD8+ T cells sorted from blood. The receptor source for this set is a woman younger than 45 in good health. CDR3s include the opening cysteine and the closing phenylalanine or tryptophan. D genes are given only for firm matches. Not every row has a clone size; where given, it reads once, few, many or a size class.

>TRBV21-1|NA|NA|TRBJ2-7
CASSKEVGVEQYF
TGTGCCAGCAGCAAAGAGGTAGGTGTCGAGCAGTACTTC
>TRBV25-1|TRBD1|NA|TRBJ2-7
CASSEGTAYEQYF
TGTGCCAGCAGTGAAGGGACAGCTTACGAGCAGTACTTC
>TRBV4-1|TRBD1|NA|TRBJ2-5
CASSQGVLTGGQETQYF
TGCGCCAGCAGCCAAGGAGTCCTTACAGGGGGCCAAGAGACCCAGTACTTC
>TRBV11-2|NA|once|TRBJ2-3
CASSPQTLRMHTQYF
TGTGCCAGCAGCCCGCAGACCCTTAGAATGCATACGCAGTATTTT
>TRBV2|NA|NA|TRBJ1-1
CASSEAPVEAFF
TGTGCCAGCAGTGAAGCTCCGGTTGAAGCTTTCTTT
>TRBV11-3|TRBD1|NA|TRBJ2-7
CASSRGTGFEQYF
TGTGCCAGCAGCCGCGGGACAGGGTTCGAGCAGTACTTC
>TRBV4-1|TRBD2|NA|TRBJ2-7
CASSRGGASGYEQYF
TGCGCCAGCAGCCGAGGCGGAGCTAGCGGGTACGAGCAGTACTTC
>TRBV5-6|NA|NA|TRBJ1-5
CASSLFVSNQPQHF
TGTGCCAGCAGCTTGTTTGTTAGCAATCAGCCCCAGCATTTT
>TRBV2|TRBD2|once|TRBJ2-7
CASSPPLAGGGYEQYF
TGTGCCAGCAGCCCCCCTCTAGCGGGAGGGGGGTACGAGCAGTACTTC
>TRBV11-2|NA|NA|TRBJ1-1
CASSLGAGRGGTEAFF
TGTGCCAGCAGCTTAGGAGCAGGGAGGGGAGGAACTGAAGCTTTCTTT
>TRBV6-5|TRBD1|NA|TRBJ2-7
CASSPGTEHYEQYF
TGTGCCAGCAGCCCCGGGACAGAGCACTACGAGCAGTACTTC
>TRBV29-1|TRBD2|NA|TRBJ2-7
CSVVVSGSSEQYF
TGCAGCGTTGTAGTTAGCGGGAGTTCCGAGCAGTACTTC
>TRBV4-2|NA|NA|TRBJ2-1
CASSQDFQYNEQFF
TGTGCCAGCAGCCAAGATTTTCAATACAATGAGCAGTTCTTC
>TRBV28|NA|NA|TRBJ2-7
CASSFRGISYEQYF
TGTGCCAGCAGTTTTCGGGGGATCTCCTACGAGCAGTACTTC
>TRBV5-4|NA|NA|TRBJ2-7
CASSLDGIPSYEQYF
TGTGCCAGCAGCTTGGACGGCATCCCATCCTACGAGCAGTACTTC
>TRBV4-1|NA|few|TRBJ1-2
CASRRTQSGDYGYTF
TGCGCCAGCCGTCGGACTCAAAGCGGAGACTATGGCTACACCTTC
>TRBV19|TRBD1|once|TRBJ1-1
CASTAGGLNTEAFF
TGTGCCAGTACCGCAGGGGGTCTGAACACTGAAGCTTTCTTT
>TRBV7-6|TRBD2|NA|TRBJ2-5
CASSLAGTSAQETQYF
TGTGCCAGCAGCTTAGCCGGGACTAGCGCCCAAGAGACCCAGTACTTC
>TRBV11-2|NA|NA|TRBJ2-1
CASSLVYEQFF
TGTGCCAGCAGCTTAGTCTATGAGCAGTTCTTC
>TRBV5-1|NA|NA|TRBJ2-7
CASSSESPYEQYF
TGCGCCAGCAGCTCCGAATCCCCTTACGAGCAGTACTTC
>TRBV5-4|NA|NA|TRBJ2-1
CASSFTENNEQFF
TGTGCCAGCAGCTTTACCGAGAACAATGAGCAGTTCTTC
>TRBV27|NA|NA|TRBJ2-1
CASSTSYNEQFF
TGTGCCAGCAGTACGAGCTACAATGAGCAGTTCTTC
>TRBV11-2|TRBD2|NA|TRBJ2-7
CASSLVRLAGHYEQYF
TGTGCCAGCAGCTTAGTTCGGCTAGCGGGACACTACGAGCAGTACTTC
>TRBV19|TRBD2|NA|TRBJ2-7
CASSILAGYEQYF
TGTGCCAGTAGTATACTAGCGGGATACGAGCAGTACTTC
>TRBV10-3|NA|NA|TRBJ2-5
CAISGSGAVGETQYF
TGTGCCATCAGTGGTTCGGGGGCAGTAGGGGAGACCCAGTACTTC
>TRBV27|NA|NA|TRBJ1-2
CASSTGPDYGYTF
TGTGCCAGCAGTACGGGGCCAGACTATGGCTACACCTTC
>TRBV30|NA|NA|TRBJ2-1
CAQGRSSYNEQFF
TGTGCGCAGGGGCGCAGCTCCTACAATGAGCAGTTCTTC
>TRBV11-2|NA|NA|TRBJ1-4
CASEPGTREKLFF
TGTGCCAGTGAACCCGGGACACGGGAAAAACTGTTTTTT
>TRBV6-1|NA|NA|TRBJ2-7
CASSASTGLRVGEQYF
TGTGCCAGCAGTGCCTCCACGGGACTTAGGGTAGGCGAGCAGTACTTC
>TRBV28|NA|NA|TRBJ1-1
CASSFMNTEAFF
TGTGCCAGCAGTTTTATGAACACTGAAGCTTTCTTT
>TRBV5-5|TRBD2|NA|TRBJ2-7
CASRKNSGDPYEQYF
TGTGCCAGCAGGAAAAATAGCGGGGACCCCTACGAGCAGTACTTC
>TRBV4-1|NA|NA|TRBJ2-1
CASSSPPETATYNEQFF
TGCGCCAGCAGCTCCCCCCCCGAGACAGCCACCTACAATGAGCAGTTCTTC
>TRBV6-5|NA|few|TRBJ2-7
CASSPGTSTEQYF
TGTGCCAGCAGTCCCGGGACTTCTACCGAGCAGTACTTC
>TRBV13|TRBD2|NA|TRBJ2-2
CASSSSGANTGELFF
TGTGCCAGCAGCTCTAGCGGGGCCAACACCGGGGAGCTGTTTTTT
>TRBV28|NA|NA|TRBJ1-5
CASSPVGNQPQHF
TGTGCCAGCAGTCCCGTAGGGAATCAGCCCCAGCATTTT
>TRBV15|TRBD1|NA|TRBJ1-2
CATSKPGQGYHGYTF
TGTGCCACCAGCAAGCCGGGACAGGGTTACCATGGCTACACCTTC
>TRBV13|NA|NA|TRBJ2-7
CASSWARGTYEQYF
TGTGCCAGCAGCTGGGCACGGGGCACCTACGAGCAGTACTTC
>TRBV4-2|NA|NA|TRBJ2-7
CASSSRSGTQVYEQYF
TGTGCCAGCAGCTCCCGCTCCGGGACACAAGTTTACGAGCAGTACTTC
>TRBV9|TRBD2|NA|TRBJ2-3
CASSVATVGEGDTQYF
TGTGCCAGCAGCGTAGCTACGGTGGGGGAGGGGGATACGCAGTATTTT
>TRBV5-1|TRBD2|NA|TRBJ2-7
CASSLDWGALAGNEQYF
TGCGCCAGCAGCTTGGATTGGGGGGCGCTAGCGGGAAACGAGCAGTACTTC
>TRBV2|NA|NA|TRBJ1-1
CAVGRFVTEAFF
TGTGCCGTCGGTCGGTTTGTCACTGAAGCTTTCTTT
>TRBV13|NA|NA|TRBJ2-7
CASTRLWGGQGGDEQYF
TGTGCCAGCACCAGACTGTGGGGTGGGCAGGGTGGCGACGAGCAGTACTTC
>TRBV2|TRBD2|once|TRBJ2-7
CASSEVSSGTYEQYF
TGTGCCAGCAGTGAAGTGTCTAGCGGAACCTACGAGCAGTACTTC
>TRBV15|NA|NA|TRBJ1-1
CATSRVYNTEAFF
TGTGCCACCAGCAGAGTTTATAACACTGAAGCTTTCTTT
>TRBV9|NA|NA|TRBJ1-2
CASSGWREERVPPHNYGYTF
TGTGCCAGCAGCGGTTGGAGGGAGGAAAGGGTCCCACCCCACAACTATGGCTACACCTTC
>TRBV27|NA|NA|TRBJ2-2
CASSDRSGIPGELFF
TGTGCCAGCAGTGACAGGAGCGGGATTCCCGGGGAGCTGTTTTTT
>TRBV9|NA|NA|TRBJ2-7
CASSVGGTGTYEQYF
TGTGCCAGCAGCGTAGGTGGCACAGGGACCTACGAGCAGTACTTC
>TRBV7-9|NA|once|TRBJ2-2
CASTLLGSEGGELFF
TGTGCCAGCACCCTACTAGGGTCGGAGGGCGGGGAGCTGTTTTTT